This paragraph covers one T cell receptor beta chain sequence. The target of this receptor is not known. Base qualities are missing; no much larger clone stands one base away. The data were obtained in a study of Graves' ophthalmopathy and Graves' hyperthyroidism (dated by TCRdb to 2016 to 2019). About the study as a whole: Peripheral blood was collected before any treatment was given, at the time of initial diagnosis. In total, 135 blood samples were TCR-sequenced: under 45 ophthalmopathy, under 80 hyperthyroidism and some 17 hyperthyroidism-to-ophthalmopathy patients. An independent validation cohort was composed of approximately 18 hyperthyroidism patients and around 16 patients who later progressed from hyperthyroidism to ophthalmopathy. A discovery set of 95 to 100 patients (43 ophthalmopathy, 60 or so stable hyperthyroidism) was enrolled to explore V-J signatures distinguishing ophthalmopathy from hyperthyroidism. In a handful of hyperthyroidism patients, the T-cell repertoire of thyroid tissue was compared with the T-cell repertoire of blood. Following sample collection, hyperthyroidism patients were given methimazole at a starting dose of 30 mg daily, and ophthalmopathy patients were given high-dose intravenous methylprednisolone. The study used TCR beta repertoire signatures to distinguish Graves' ophthalmopathy from Graves' hyperthyroidism and to predict progression to ophthalmopathy. On the study overall, not on this receptor specifically: No statistical method was used to set the sample size in advance, and the investigators knew which group each participant was assigned to. Among expanded thyroid clonotypes with frequency above 0.001, most also showed up in blood, which suggests that blood repertoires may reflect the thyroid immune response. In validation, the model predicted ophthalmopathy progression with about 64% sensitivity and roughly 72% specificity; 12 predicted patients were CT-confirmed with GO in a median of roughly 6.8 months. The 13-signature model separated ophthalmopathy from stable hyperthyroidism with over 85% sensitivity and about 81% specificity in cross-validation, and 80%/75% in the test set.

Ophthalmopathy patients had moderately to severely active disease, Clinical Activity Score of at least 3, NOSPECS grade of at least 4, and disease duration under 3 months. Patients with other autoimmune diseases, uncontrolled infections, pregnancy or lactation were excluded from the study. Diagnosis was based on clinical symptoms, serum thyroxine, TRAb, thyroid ultrasound and orbital computed tomography. Using Ficoll-Paque density gradient centrifugation, PBMCs were isolated from less than 13 ml of fresh peripheral blood. Trizol reagent was used to extract the total RNA, and its quality was then checked on an Agilent 2100 Bioanalyzer. For repertoire sequencing, the TCR beta CDR3 regions were amplified from RNA transcripts. The first round of RT-PCR was done with HTBI primers and the Qiagen OneStep RT-PCR kit, and was followed by a second round of multiplex PCR, then size selection and purification. Libraries were sequenced paired-end with 100 bp reads on an Illumina HiSeq2000. The study's own analysis went as follows. SOAPnuke was used to process the reads, removing any read that contained adapters or uncalled bases, had a mean Phred below 15, or lacked an exact match to the constant primer or identifier. COPE v1.2.5 was used to merge the high-quality paired reads. Each unique nucleotide sequence was treated as a clonotype, and MiTCR v1.1 was used to align the clonotypes to the IMGT TRB V, D and J references. Only V-J combinations with frequency above 0.0001 were analysed, covering 99.2% of repertoires. For each V-J combination, a TCR clonal expansion and chaos score was defined as F50 clonal expansion divided by the chaos observed in the TCRdist matrix. Features were reduced by Welch's t-statistics and random forest to approximately 12 V-J combinations, which fed a naive Bayes classifier. The Morisita-Horn index was used to measure how similar the thyroid and blood repertoires were. TCRdb handled the public reads itself, with Q25 trimming in fastp and clone calling in MiXCR, and kept productive beta chains. Every entry covers one CDR3 protein and lists the most common genes and DNA from its rows. These V and J calls derive from TCRdb rather than the authors' analysis. The sample table shows 740,000 or so distinct CDR3 sequences, and 40% are seen once. The top ten clones comprise roughly 45% of the sample.

The CDR3 contains 17 residues, cysteine and phenylalanine counted. The retained sequence is limited to the CDR3, 51 bases, with the frame set at the first base. The germline V gene supplies CDR1 ENHRY and CDR2 SYGVKD. V is pared back by 4 bases and J by 4 bases, with 22 bases lying between the germline termini. The chain uses TRBV10-3 and TRBJ2-5, with the D call perhaps TRBD1 or TRBD2, each one matching 5 bases. The specimen sequenced was peripheral blood. This TCR came from an adult man with Graves' ophthalmopathy. The nucleotide sequence reads as follows: TGTGCCATCAGTGGAAAGTTGATAAGACTGGGGGTAGAGACCCAGTACTTC. This gives the protein CAISGKLIRLGVETQYF.